The 22 T cell receptor beta chains listed next were all sequenced from one sample in a study of cytomegalovirus exposure and HLA in healthy donors. The PCR had 60 Vbeta and 13 Jbeta primers. Assay used: immunoSEQ multiplex PCR; TCRdb lists only in-frame clones, some missing. The repertoire holds 140,000 to 150,000 clones, with 70% to 85% as singletons. The sequenced material came from PBMCs. The receptor source for this set is a woman aged 55 to 70 in good health and CMV-seropositive.

This clone was counted once. The V and J genes are TRBV29-1 and TRBJ1-5, with 7 bases matching TRBD1. The germline CDR1 and CDR2 sequences are SQVTM and ANQGSEA. With 4 bases clipped from V and 2 bases from J, the junction kept 2 bases outside the gene matches. The CDR3 spans 13 residues. The CDR3 coding sequence is TGCAGCGTTGGACAGGGCGGCAATCAGCCCCAGCATTTT. Its protein is CSVGQGGNQPQHF.

The chain couples TRBV28 to TRBJ2-7; maybe TRBD1 (6 bases). The CDR3 length is 13 residues. Between the trimmed V and J ends, which lost 2 bases and 3 bases, there was a span of 8 bases. Germline V gene lookup returns CDR1 MDHEN and CDR2 SYDVKM. The CDR3, as DNA: TGTGCCAGCAGTTTACCGGGACACTACGAGCAGTACTTC. It translates to CASSLPGHYEQYF.

This chain connects TRBV7-3 to TRBJ2-6; 8 nucleotides align to TRBD1. V lost 1 base to trimming and J lost 1 base; unmatched junction nucleotides: 12. The length of the CDR3 is 20 residues. Germline-derived CDR1 and CDR2 are SGHTA and FQGTGA. CDR3 nucleotide sequence: TGTGCCAGCAGCTTAAGGCCCTTTGGACAGGGTCTATCTGGGGCCAACGTCCTGACTTTC. It yields the protein CASSLRPFGQGLSGANVLTF. Looking up the rest from reference TRBV7-3 and TRBJ2-6 gives the full variable domain: GAGVSQTPSNKVTEKGKYVELRCDPISGHTALYWYRQSLGQGPEFLIYFQGTGAADDSGLPNDRFFAVRPEGSVSTLKIQRTERGDSAVYLCASSLRPFGQGLSGANVLTFGAGSRLTVL.

The DNA for the CDR3 is TGTGCCAGCAGCTTAGCTACAGGGGGTAATGAAAAACTGTTTTTT. Translating it yields CASSLATGGNEKLFF. V gene TRBV7-9 combines with J gene TRBJ1-4, with TRBD1 matching over 8 bases. The trim removed 0 bases at V and 4 bases at J, leaving 1 base unmatched. This CDR3 has 15 residues. Germline CDR1 is SEHNR and CDR2 is FQNEAQ (reference sequence).

This chain links TRBV29-1 with TRBJ2-5; 10 bases line up with TRBD2. Per germline, CDR1 SQVTM and CDR2 ANQGSEA. CDR3 length: 13 residues. J gave up 5 bases and V 4 bases, and 4 bases lay outside the gene matches. CDR3 loop: CSVASGSVETQYF. In DNA form, the CDR3 reads TGCAGCGTTGCTAGCGGGAGTGTGGAGACCCAGTACTTC.

This rearrangement joins TRBV7-9 to TRBJ2-3, with D possibly TRBD1 on 6 matching bases. Per germline, CDR1 SEHNR and CDR2 FQNEAQ (reference sequence). Trimming stripped 11 bases from V and 4 bases from J, with 16 bases between. This CDR3 comprises 13 residues. CDR3 residues: CAGLRTVSDTQYF. The CDR3 DNA reads TGTGCCGGCCTAAGGACAGTTTCAGATACGCAGTATTTT. The complete variable domain, with remaining parts taken from reference TRBV7-9 and TRBJ2-3, reads DTGVSQNPRHKITKRGQNVTFRCDPISEHNRLYWYRQTLGQGPEFLTYFQNEAQLEKSRLLSDRFSAERPKGSFSTLEIQRTEQGDSAMYLCAGLRTVSDTQYFGPGTRLTVL.

The rearrangement joins TRBV4-1 to TRBJ2-2, with D perhaps matching TRBD2 (6 bases). Trimming pared 1 base from V and 6 bases from J, leaving 15 bases between. CDR3 length: 16 amino acids. The germline V gene encodes CDR1 MGHRA and CDR2 YSYEKL. For the CDR3, the DNA is TGCGCCAGCAGCCAAGCGGGGGAATGGTTACCCGGGGAGCTGTTTTTT. Its protein product is CASSQAGEWLPGELFF.

The chain couples TRBV5-3 to TRBJ2-5; 9 nucleotides line up with TRBD1. The end of the DNA aligns better with TRBJ2-7, so the J call may be wrong. TRBV5-3 is marked as an open reading frame, function uncertain. The CDR3 totals 17 residues. The CDR3 is CAVDRGQDRGIEYEQYF. The CDR3, as DNA: TGTGCCGTAGACAGGGGCCAGGACAGGGGAATTGAGTACGAGCAGTACTTC.

This clone turned up a few times. The chain has TRBV7-2 and TRBJ2-5; the D gene is possibly TRBD2 (5 bases). In germline, CDR1 is SGHTA, CDR2 FQGNSA. The CDR3 covers 17 residues. Between the trimmed V and J ends, which lost 1 base and 2 bases, there was a span of 17 bases. The CDR3 region is CASSLGAVGSGQETQYF. CDR3 bases: TGTGCCAGCAGCTTAGGAGCAGTGGGGTCGGGACAAGAGACCCAGTACTTC.

This chain links TRBV9 with TRBJ1-1; TRBD1 matches 9 bases. Losses at the gene ends were 2 bases for V and 4 bases for J; bases not matched to a gene: 6. CDR3 length: 15 amino acids. The germline CDR1 and CDR2 sequences are SGDLS and YYNGEE. The CDR3 bases are TGTGCCAGCAGCGTCACAGGGGGCGACGGCACTGAAGCTTTCTTT. This encodes CASSVTGGDGTEAFF.

The chain uses TRBV5-1 and TRBJ1-4; 7 bases line up with TRBD1. CDR3 length: 15 residues. Germline V lookup: CDR1 SGHRS, CDR2 YFSETQ. V lost 3 bases, J lost 7 bases, and 9 bases stayed unmatched. The CDR3 coding sequence is TGCGCCAGCAGCTCAATGGGGCAGGGGGGTGAAAAACTGTTTTTT. Encoded protein: CASSSMGQGGEKLFF.

The CDR3 nucleotides are TGTGCCAGCAGTGACTCGGGAGCTTACGAGCAGTACTTC. This codes for CASSDSGAYEQYF. The chain combines TRBV25-1 with TRBJ2-5; D is perhaps TRBD2 (6 bases). The J call may be faulty, since TRBJ2-7 better matches the DNA end. CDR1 is MGHDK and CDR2 is SYGVNS in the germline V gene. The CDR3 is made up of 13 amino acids.

This clone has a handful of counts. This chain links TRBV10-3 with TRBJ2-7; a weak D match, TRBD2 (5 bases). CDR3 length: 13 residues. Germline loops: CDR1 ENHRY, CDR2 SYGVKD. Trimming removed 8 bases from V and 4 bases from J, with 15 bases in between. DNA of the CDR3: TGTGCCATCGGGCGCGGGCTTTTATACGAGCAGTACTTC. Translating it yields CAIGRGLLYEQYF.

This clone was counted between two and nine times. The V call is TRBV5-5, the J call TRBJ2-1; 8 positions agree with TRBD2. The CDR3 has 14 residues. CDR1 is SGHKS, CDR2 YYEKEE, per germline (reference sequence). Trimming cost V 0 bases and J 7 bases; bases outside gene matches: 3. The CDR3 reads CASSLGAGDNEQFF. As DNA, the CDR3 is TGTGCCAGCAGCTTGGGAGCGGGAGATAATGAGCAGTTCTTC.

The chain employs TRBV7-2 and TRBJ2-7; TRBD2 matches at 7 bases. Germline CDR1 and CDR2: SGHTA and FQGNSA. This CDR3 region has 13 residues. V was pared by 4 bases and J by 9 bases, with 9 bases of the junction left unmatched. Written as DNA, the CDR3 is TGTGCCAGCAGCTCCACCAGCGGGAAGGGGCAGTACTTC. This codes for CASSSTSGKGQYF.

CDR3 sequence: CSVSGSGETQYF. DNA for the CDR3: TGCAGTGTTAGCGGGAGTGGAGAGACCCAGTACTTC. The chain employs TRBV29-1 and TRBJ2-5, with 9 positions matching TRBD2. Germline lookup yields CDR1 SQVTM and CDR2 ANQGSEA. This CDR3 contains 12 residues.

The rearrangement uses TRBV18 and TRBJ2-7, with 9 bases aligning to TRBD1. The CDR3 sequence is 15 residues long. Germline V gives CDR1 KGHSH, CDR2 LQKENI. Trimming removed 2 bases from V and 5 bases from J; junction bases left unmatched: 7. The CDR3 protein is CASSPETGGIDEQYF. CDR3 sequence (DNA): TGTGCCAGCTCACCAGAGACAGGGGGAATCGACGAGCAGTACTTC.

V usage is TRBV5-1 and J usage is TRBJ1-1; TRBD1 is a possible D gene (5 bases). The CDR3 loop spans 16 amino acids. The germline V gene encodes CDR1 SGHRS and CDR2 YFSETQ. V lost 0 bases and J lost 6, with 18 bases in between. The CDR3 protein is CASSLAASGGAPEAFF. As DNA, the CDR3 is TGCGCCAGCAGCTTGGCCGCGAGCGGAGGGGCTCCTGAAGCTTTCTTT.

V is TRBV27 and J is TRBJ2-2; D remains ambiguous. Germline CDR1 reads MNHEY; CDR2 reads SMNVEV (reference sequence). Trimming left V 2 bases short and J 6 bases short, with 10 bases between. CDR3 length: 14 amino acids. The CDR3 is CASSLLPAAGELFF. The CDR3 DNA reads TGTGCCAGCAGTTTACTTCCGGCGGCCGGGGAGCTGTTTTTT.

This clone came up once. The chain employs TRBV5-4 and TRBJ2-7; 9 bases agree with TRBD1. The CDR3 spans 15 residues. With 0 bases clipped from V and 1 base from J, the junction kept 2 bases outside the gene matches. Germline V gene data show CDR1 as SGHNT and CDR2 as YYREEE (reference sequence). The CDR3 loop reads CASSLVGTGSYEQYF. Here the CDR3 DNA reads TGTGCCAGCAGCTTGGTCGGGACAGGGTCCTACGAGCAGTACTTC.

The gene calls are TRBV7-9 and TRBJ2-7; maybe TRBD1 (6 bases). The V and J ends lost 1 base and 3 bases respectively, with 13 bases between them. The CDR3 length is 15 residues. Germline CDR1 reads SEHNR; CDR2 reads FQNEAQ (reference sequence). CDR3 DNA sequence: TGTGCCAGCAGCTTAGAGGCAGGGGCGGGCTACGAGCAGTACTTC. Its translation is CASSLEAGAGYEQYF.

This rearrangement joins TRBV29-1 to TRBJ2-7; D is uncertain. V lost 6 bases to trimming and J lost 2 bases, with 14 bases between them. The germline gives CDR1 SQVTM, CDR2 ANQGSEA. This CDR3 is built from 13 residues. The CDR3 loop is CSVVRGRAYEQYF. The CDR3 nucleotides read TGCAGCGTCGTACGCGGCAGAGCCTACGAGCAGTACTTC.